This T cell receptor (beta chain) was recovered during a study of T cell responses to AZD1222 COVID-19 vaccine. Study-wide results and caveats: Repertoires were sampled only after the peak T cell response.

The table lists this clone with a count of one. Antigen unknown. Germline CDR1 and CDR2: SGHDT and YYEEEE. This CDR3 has 14 residues. V lost 3 bases and J lost 0, with 9 bases in between. The assay was immunoSEQ multiplex PCR, and TCRdb's table has in-frame clones only and misses some. This table has about 140,000 clones, 92% appearing once. This rearrangement joins TRBV5-6 to TRBJ1-2, with a tentative D call TRBD1 (6 bases). This clonotype was sampled from an adult in good health. This sample comprised peripheral blood, obtained on day 0 of AZD1222 vaccination. DNA for the CDR3: TGTGCCAGCAGCTGGACAGAAGCTAACTATGGCTACACCTTC. Protein sequence: CASSWTEANYGYTF.